This TCR beta chain was identified during a study of blood T cell repertoires in COVID-19. Overall study context: Donors in the United States, Italy and Spain gave samples during acute or convalescent COVID-19. T cells, B-cell-depleted T cells, or PBMCs provided the cDNA or gDNA that served as material.

Per the study methods: Estimation of nucleated cell counts relied on the amplification of reference gene primers. Profiling relied on immunoSEQ multiplex PCR, and the TCRdb table lists in-frame clones only, not all of them. The V and J calls and clone size are taken from that table; D and trimming were inferred from the DNA. Of about 170,000 clones in the sample, around 81% are singletons; the top ten hold 6.5% to 9.5%. Germline values: CDR1 SGHRS, CDR2 YFSETQ. The CDR3 loop spans 14 amino acids. Trimming left V 4 bases short and J 4 bases short, with 12 bases between. Patients of the Seattle cohort, enrolled during active infection, were followed longitudinally.

V is TRBV5-1 and J is TRBJ2-1; a weak D match, TRBD1 (7 bases). The sequenced material came from peripheral blood. This TCR was sampled from a woman of 80 years or more with COVID-19, enrolled during active disease. This CDR3 is CASSPGGQYNEQFF. In nucleotides, the CDR3 is TGCGCCAGCAGCCCCGGGGGACAGTACAATGAGCAGTTCTTC.